This paragraph covers one T cell receptor beta chain sequence. Other DNA sequences in the sample encode the same CDR3. Assay used: immunoSEQ multiplex PCR; TCRdb lists only in-frame clones, some missing. The sample records around 370,000 clones, approximately 97% being singletons. The source of the sample is a study of shared clonotypes between healthy human individuals. This CDR3 comprises 12 residues. Germline V gene data show CDR1 as MDHEN and CDR2 as SYDVKM. The V and J ends lost 2 bases and 3 bases respectively, with 5 bases between them. The material sequenced was memory CD8+ T cells sorted from blood. Subset here: CD45RO+ cells pooled with CCR7-negative TemRA cells. V and J are TRBV28 and TRBJ2-7; D not resolved. The clonotype was recovered from a man aged 25-45 years in good health. For the CDR3, the DNA is TGTGCCAGCAGTTTAGGGGTCTACGAGCAGTACTTC. It yields the protein CASSLGVYEQYF.